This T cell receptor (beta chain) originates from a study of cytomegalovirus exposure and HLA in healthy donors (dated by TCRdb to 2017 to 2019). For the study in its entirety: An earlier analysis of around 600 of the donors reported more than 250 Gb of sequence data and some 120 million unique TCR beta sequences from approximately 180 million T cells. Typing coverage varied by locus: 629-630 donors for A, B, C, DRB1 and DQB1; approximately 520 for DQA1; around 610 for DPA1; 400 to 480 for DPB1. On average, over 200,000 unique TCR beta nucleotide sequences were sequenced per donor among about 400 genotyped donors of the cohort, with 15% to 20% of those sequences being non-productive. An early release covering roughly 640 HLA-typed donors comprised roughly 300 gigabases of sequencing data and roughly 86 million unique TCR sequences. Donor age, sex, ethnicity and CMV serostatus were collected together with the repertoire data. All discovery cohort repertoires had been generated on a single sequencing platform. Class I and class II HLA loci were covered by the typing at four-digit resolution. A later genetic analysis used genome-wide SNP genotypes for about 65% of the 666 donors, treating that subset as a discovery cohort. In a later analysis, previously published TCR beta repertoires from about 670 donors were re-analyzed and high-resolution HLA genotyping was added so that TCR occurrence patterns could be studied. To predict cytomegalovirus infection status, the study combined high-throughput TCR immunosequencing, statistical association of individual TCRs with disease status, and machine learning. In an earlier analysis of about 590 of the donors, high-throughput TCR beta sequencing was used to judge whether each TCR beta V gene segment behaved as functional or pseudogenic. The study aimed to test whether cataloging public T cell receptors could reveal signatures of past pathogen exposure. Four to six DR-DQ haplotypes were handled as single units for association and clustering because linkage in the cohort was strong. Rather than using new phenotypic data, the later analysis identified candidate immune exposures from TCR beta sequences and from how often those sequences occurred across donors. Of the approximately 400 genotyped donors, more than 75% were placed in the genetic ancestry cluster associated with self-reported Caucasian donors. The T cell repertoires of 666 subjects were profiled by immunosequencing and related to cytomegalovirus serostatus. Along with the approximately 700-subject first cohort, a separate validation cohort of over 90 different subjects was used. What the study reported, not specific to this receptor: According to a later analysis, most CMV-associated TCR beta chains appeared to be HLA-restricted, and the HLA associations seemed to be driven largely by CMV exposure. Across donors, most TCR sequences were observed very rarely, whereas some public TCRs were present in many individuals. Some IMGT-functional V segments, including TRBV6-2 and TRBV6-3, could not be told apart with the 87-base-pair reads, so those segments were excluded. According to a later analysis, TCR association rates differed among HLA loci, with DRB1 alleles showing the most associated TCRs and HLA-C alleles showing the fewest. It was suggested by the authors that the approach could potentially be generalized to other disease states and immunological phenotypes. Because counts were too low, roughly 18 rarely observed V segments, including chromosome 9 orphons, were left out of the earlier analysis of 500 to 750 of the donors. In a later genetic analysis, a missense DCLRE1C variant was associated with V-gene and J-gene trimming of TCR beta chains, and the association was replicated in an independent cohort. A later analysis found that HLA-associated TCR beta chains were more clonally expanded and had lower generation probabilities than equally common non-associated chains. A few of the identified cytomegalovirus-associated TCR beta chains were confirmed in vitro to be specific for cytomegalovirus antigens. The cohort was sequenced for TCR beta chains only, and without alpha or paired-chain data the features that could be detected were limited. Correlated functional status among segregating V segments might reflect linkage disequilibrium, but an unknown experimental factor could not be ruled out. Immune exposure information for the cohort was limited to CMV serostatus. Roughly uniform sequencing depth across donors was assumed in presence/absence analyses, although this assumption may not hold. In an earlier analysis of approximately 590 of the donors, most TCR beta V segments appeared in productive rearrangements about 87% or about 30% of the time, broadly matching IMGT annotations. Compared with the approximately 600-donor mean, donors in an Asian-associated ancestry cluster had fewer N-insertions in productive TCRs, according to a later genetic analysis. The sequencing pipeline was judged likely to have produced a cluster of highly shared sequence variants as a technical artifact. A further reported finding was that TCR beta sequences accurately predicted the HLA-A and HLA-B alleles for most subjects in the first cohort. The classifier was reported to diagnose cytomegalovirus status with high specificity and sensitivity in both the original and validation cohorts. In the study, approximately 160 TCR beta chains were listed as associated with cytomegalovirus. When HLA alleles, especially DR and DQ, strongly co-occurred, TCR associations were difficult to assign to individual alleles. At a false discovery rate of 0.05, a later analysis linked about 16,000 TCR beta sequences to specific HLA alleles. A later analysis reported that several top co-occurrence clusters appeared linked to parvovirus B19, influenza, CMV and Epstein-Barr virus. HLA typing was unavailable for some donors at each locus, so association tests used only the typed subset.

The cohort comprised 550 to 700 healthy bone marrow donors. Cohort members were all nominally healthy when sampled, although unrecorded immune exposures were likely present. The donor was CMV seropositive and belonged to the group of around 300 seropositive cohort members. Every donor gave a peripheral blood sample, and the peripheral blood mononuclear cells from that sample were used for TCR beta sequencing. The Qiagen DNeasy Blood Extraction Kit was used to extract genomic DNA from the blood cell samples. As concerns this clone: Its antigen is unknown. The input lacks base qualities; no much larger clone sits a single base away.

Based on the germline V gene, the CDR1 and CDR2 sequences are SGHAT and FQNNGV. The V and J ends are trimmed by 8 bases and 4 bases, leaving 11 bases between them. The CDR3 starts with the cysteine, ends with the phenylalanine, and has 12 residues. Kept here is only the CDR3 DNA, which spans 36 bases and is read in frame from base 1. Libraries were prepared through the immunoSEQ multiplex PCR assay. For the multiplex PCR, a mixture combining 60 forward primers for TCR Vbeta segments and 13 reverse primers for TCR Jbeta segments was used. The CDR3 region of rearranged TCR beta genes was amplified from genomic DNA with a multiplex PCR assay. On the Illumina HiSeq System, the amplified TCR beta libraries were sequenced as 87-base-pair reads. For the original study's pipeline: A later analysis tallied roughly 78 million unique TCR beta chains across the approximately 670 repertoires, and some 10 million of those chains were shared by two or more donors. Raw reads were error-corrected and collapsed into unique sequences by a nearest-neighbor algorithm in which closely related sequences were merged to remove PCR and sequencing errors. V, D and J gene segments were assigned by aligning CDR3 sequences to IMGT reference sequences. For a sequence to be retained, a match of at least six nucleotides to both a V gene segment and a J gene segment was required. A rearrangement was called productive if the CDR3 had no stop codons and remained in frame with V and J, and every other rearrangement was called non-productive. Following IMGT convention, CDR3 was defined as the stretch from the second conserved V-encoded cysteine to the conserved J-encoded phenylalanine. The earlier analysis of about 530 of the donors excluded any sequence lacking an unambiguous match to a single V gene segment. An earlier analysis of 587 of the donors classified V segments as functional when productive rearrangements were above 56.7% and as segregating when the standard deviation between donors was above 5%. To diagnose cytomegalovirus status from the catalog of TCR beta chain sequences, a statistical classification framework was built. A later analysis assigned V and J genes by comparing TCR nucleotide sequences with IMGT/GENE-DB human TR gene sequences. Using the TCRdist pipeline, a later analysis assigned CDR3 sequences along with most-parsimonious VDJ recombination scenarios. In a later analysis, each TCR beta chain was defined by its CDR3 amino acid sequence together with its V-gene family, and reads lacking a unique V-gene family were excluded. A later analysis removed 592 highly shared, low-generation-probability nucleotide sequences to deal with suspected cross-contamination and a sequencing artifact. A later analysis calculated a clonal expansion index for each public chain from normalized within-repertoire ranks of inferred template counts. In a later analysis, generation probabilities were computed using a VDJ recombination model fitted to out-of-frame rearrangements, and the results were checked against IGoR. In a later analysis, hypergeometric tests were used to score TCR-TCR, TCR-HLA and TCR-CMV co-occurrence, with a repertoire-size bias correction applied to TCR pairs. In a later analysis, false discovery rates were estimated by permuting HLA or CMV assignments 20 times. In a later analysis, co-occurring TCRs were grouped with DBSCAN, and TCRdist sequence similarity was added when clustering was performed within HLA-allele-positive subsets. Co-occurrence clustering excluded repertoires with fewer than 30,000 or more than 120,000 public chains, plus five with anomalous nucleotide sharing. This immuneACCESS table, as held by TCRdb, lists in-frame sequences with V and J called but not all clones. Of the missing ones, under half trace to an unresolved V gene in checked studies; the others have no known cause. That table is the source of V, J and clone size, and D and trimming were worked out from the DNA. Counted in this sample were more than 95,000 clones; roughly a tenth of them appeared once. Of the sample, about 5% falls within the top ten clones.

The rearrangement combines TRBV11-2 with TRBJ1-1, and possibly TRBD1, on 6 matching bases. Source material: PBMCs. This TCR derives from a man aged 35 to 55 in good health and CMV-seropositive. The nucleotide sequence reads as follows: TGTGCCAGCGGACAGCTTGCCACTGAAGCTTTCTTT. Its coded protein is CASGQLATEAFF.